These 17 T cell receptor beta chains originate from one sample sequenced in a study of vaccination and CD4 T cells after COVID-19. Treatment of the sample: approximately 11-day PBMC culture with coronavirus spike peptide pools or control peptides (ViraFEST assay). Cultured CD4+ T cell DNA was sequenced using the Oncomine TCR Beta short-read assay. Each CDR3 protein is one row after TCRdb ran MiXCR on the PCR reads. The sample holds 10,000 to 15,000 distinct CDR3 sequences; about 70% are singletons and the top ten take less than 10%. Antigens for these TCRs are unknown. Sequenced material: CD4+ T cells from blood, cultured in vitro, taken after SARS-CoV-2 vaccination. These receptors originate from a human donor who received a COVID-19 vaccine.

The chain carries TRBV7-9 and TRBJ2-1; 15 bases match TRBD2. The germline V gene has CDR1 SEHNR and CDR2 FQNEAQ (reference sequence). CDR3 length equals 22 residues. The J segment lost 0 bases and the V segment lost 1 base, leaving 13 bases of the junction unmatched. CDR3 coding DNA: TGTGCCAGCAGCTTAGTGTCTGGGACTAGCGGGGGGTCCCGGAGCTCCTACAATGAGCAGTTCTTC. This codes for CASSLVSGTSGGSRSSYNEQFF. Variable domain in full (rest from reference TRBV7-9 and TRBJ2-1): DTGVSQNPRHKITKRGQNVTFRCDPISEHNRLYWYRQTLGQGPEFLTYFQNEAQLEKSRLLSDRFSAERPKGSFSTLEIQRTEQGDSAMYLCASSLVSGTSGGSRSSYNEQFFGPGTRLTVL.

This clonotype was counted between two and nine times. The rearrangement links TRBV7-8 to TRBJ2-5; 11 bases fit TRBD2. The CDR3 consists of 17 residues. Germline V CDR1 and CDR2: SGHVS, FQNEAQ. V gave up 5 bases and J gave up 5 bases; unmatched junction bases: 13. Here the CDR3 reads CASSHSPLAGGWETQYF. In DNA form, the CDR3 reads TGTGCCAGCAGCCATTCCCCCTTAGCGGGGGGGTGGGAGACCCAGTACTTC.

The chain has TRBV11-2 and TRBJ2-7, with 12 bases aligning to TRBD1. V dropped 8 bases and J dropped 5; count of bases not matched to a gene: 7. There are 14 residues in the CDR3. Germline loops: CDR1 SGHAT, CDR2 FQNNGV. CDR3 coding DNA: TGTGCCAGCTCATTCCGGGACAGGGGGCACGAGCAGTACTTC. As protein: CASSFRDRGHEQYF.

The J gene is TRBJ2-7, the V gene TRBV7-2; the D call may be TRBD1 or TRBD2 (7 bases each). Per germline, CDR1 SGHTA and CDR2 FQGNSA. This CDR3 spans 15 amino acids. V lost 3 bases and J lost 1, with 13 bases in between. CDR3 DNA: TGTGCCAGCAGCTTTGCAGGGGGGGTGTCCTACGAGCAGTACTTC. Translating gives CASSFAGGVSYEQYF.

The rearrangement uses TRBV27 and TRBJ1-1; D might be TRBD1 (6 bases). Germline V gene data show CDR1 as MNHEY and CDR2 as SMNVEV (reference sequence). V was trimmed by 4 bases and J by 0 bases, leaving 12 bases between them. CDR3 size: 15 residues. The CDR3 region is CASSSHREMNTEAFF. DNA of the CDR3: TGTGCCAGCAGTTCCCACAGGGAAATGAACACTGAAGCTTTCTTT.

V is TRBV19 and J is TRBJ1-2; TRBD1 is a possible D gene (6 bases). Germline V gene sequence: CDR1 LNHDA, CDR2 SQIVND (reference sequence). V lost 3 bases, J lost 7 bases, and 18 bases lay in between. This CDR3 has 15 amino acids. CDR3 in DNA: TGTGCCAGTAGTATTCGGGGACACCCGGTGACTGGCTACACCTTC. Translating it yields CASSIRGHPVTGYTF.

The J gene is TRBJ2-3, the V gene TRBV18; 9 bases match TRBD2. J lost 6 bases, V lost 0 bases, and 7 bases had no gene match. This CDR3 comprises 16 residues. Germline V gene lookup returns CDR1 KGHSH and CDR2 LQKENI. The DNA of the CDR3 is TGTGCCAGCTCACCACCGGCTAGCGGGGTGGCGGATACGCAGTATTTT. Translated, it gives CASSPPASGVADTQYF.

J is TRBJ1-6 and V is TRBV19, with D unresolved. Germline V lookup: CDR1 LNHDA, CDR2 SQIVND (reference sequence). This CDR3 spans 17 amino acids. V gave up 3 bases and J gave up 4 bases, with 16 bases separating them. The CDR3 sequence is CASSIPSRTRYNSPLHF. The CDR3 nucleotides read TGTGCCAGTAGTATCCCCTCAAGGACGAGGTATAATTCACCCCTCCACTTT.

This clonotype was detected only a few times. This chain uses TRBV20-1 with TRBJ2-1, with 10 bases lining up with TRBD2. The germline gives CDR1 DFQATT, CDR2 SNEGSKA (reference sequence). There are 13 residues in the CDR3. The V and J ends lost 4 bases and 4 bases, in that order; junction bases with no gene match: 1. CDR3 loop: CSATSGGYNEQFF. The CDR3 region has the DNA TGCAGTGCTACTAGCGGGGGTTACAATGAGCAGTTCTTC.

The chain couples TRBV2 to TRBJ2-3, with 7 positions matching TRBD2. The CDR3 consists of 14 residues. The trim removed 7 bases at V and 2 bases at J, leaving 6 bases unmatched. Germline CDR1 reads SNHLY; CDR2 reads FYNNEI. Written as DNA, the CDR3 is TGTGCCAGCACACGGACTAGTTCCACAGATACGCAGTATTTT. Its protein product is CASTRTSSTDTQYF.

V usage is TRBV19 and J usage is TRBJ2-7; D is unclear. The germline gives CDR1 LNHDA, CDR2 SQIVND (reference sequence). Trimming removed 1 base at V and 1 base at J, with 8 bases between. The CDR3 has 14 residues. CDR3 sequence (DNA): TGTGCCAGTAGTATAGGGGGTCGTTCCTACGAGCAGTACTTC. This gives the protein CASSIGGRSYEQYF.

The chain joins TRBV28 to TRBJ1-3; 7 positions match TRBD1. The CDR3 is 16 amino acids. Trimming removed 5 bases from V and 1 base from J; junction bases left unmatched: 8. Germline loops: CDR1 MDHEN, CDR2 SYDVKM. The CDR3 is CASSRSTGKSGNTIYF. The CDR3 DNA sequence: TGTGCCAGCAGTCGATCGACAGGGAAATCTGGAAACACCATATATTTT. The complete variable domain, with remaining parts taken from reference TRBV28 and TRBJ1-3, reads DVKVTQSSRYLVKRTGEKVFLECVQDMDHENMFWYRQDPGLGLRLIYFSYDVKMKEKGDIPEGYSVSREKKERFSLILESASTNQTSMYLCASSRSTGKSGNTIYFGEGSWLTVV.

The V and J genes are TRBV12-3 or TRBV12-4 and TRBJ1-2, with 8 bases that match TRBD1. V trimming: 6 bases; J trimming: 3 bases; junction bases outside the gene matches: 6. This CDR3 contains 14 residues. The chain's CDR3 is CASSPDREDYGYTF. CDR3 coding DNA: TGTGCCAGCAGCCCGGACAGGGAAGACTATGGCTACACCTTC.

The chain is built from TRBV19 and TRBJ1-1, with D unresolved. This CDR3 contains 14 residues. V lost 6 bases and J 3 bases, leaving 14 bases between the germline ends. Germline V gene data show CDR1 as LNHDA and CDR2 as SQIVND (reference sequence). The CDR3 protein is CASRVGPLHTEAFF. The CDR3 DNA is TGTGCCAGTAGAGTCGGCCCGTTGCACACTGAAGCTTTCTTT.

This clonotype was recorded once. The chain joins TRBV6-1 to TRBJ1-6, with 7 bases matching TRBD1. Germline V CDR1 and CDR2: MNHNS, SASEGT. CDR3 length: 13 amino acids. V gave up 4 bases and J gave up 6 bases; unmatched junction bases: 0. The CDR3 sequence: CASSGDSNSPLHF. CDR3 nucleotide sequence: TGTGCCAGCAGTGGGGACAGTAATTCACCCCTCCACTTT.

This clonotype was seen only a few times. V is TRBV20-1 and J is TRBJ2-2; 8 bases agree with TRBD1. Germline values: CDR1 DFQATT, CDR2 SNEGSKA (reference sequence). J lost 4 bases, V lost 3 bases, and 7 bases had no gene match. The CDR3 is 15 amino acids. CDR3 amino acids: CSASDSGGITGELFF. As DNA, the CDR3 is TGCAGTGCTAGTGATTCAGGGGGCATCACCGGGGAGCTGTTTTTT.

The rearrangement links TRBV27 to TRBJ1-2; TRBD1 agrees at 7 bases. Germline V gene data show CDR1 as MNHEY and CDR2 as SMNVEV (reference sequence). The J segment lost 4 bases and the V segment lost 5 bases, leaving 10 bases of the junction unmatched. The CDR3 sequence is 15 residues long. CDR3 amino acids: CASSRGDSVPYGYTF. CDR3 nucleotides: TGTGCCAGCAGTCGGGGGGACAGTGTTCCCTATGGCTACACCTTC.